The 25 T cell receptor beta chains below were found in one sample sequenced in a study of response to subunit inactivated influenza vaccine. In TCRdb, the RT-PCR reads were re-called with MiXCR into one record per CDR3 protein. Here the sample spans 630,000 or so distinct CDR3 sequences, approximately 14% being singletons. The sample in question was PBMCs from blood, obtained 11 to 12 days after vaccination. Receptors originate from a man in his forties or fifties who received an inactivated influenza vaccine.

This clonotype was recorded many times. The chain has TRBV6-2 or TRBV6-3 and TRBJ1-5; D is unresolved. V was cut by 2 bases and J by 5 bases, with 10 bases left in between. CDR1 and CDR2 (germline): MNHEY, SVGEGT. This CDR3 contains 14 residues. This CDR3 reads CASSYGLEDQPQHF. The CDR3 bases are TGTGCCAGCAGTTACGGCTTGGAGGATCAGCCCCAGCATTTT.

The table lists this clonotype with a few counts. V gene TRBV7-9 combines with J gene TRBJ2-5; 10 nucleotides line up with TRBD1. V shed 5 bases and J 4 bases; nucleotides not matched to a gene: 4. Germline V gene lookup returns CDR1 SEHNR and CDR2 FQNEAQ (reference sequence). The length of the CDR3 is 14 residues. CDR3 residues: CASSKRTGGETQYF. CDR3 sequence (DNA): TGTGCCAGCAGCAAAAGGACAGGGGGAGAGACCCAGTACTTC. The whole variable domain, filled in from reference TRBV7-9 and TRBJ2-5, reads DTGVSQNPRHKITKRGQNVTFRCDPISEHNRLYWYRQTLGQGPEFLTYFQNEAQLEKSRLLSDRFSAERPKGSFSTLEIQRTEQGDSAMYLCASSKRTGGETQYFGPGTRLLVL.

This chain connects TRBV5-1 to TRBJ2-6, with D unresolved. The CDR3 consists of 15 residues. The V end lost 4 bases, the J end lost 0 bases, and 8 bases lay between the germline ends. The germline CDR1 and CDR2 sequences are SGHRS and YFSETQ. CDR3 DNA sequence: TGCGCCAGCAGCCCCATAATCTCTGGGGCCAACGTCCTGACTTTC. The encoded protein is CASSPIISGANVLTF.

CDR3: CATSDPGQGETQYF. CDR3 in DNA: TGTGCCACCAGTGATCCGGGACAGGGGGAGACCCAGTACTTC. The chain recombines TRBV24-1 with TRBJ2-5; 10 nucleotides match TRBD1. Unmatched junction bases numbered 2, after V lost 3 bases and J lost 5 bases. Germline CDR1 and CDR2: KGHDR and SFDVKD. CDR3 size: 14 residues.

This clonotype has a handful of counts. V is TRBV9 and J is TRBJ2-2, with 8 positions matching TRBD1. The CDR3 totals 16 residues. The ends lost 4 bases at V and 0 bases at J; junction bases unmatched: 5. The germline V gene has CDR1 SGDLS and CDR2 YYNGEE. CDR3 protein: CASSKGQDANTGELFF. In nucleotides, the CDR3 is TGTGCCAGCAGCAAGGGACAGGACGCGAACACCGGGGAGCTGTTTTTT.

The chain uses TRBV10-3 and TRBJ1-2, with 7 nucleotides matching TRBD1. CDR3 size: 14 residues. V shed 0 bases and J 3 bases; nucleotides not matched to a gene: 1. The germline gives CDR1 ENHRY, CDR2 SYGVKD. CDR3 residues: CAISESGGDYGYTF. The CDR3 nucleotides are TGTGCCATCAGTGAGTCAGGGGGCGACTATGGCTACACCTTC.

The J gene is TRBJ2-1, the V gene TRBV11-3; the D gene is possibly TRBD1 (6 bases). The CDR3 runs to 15 residues. Trimming pared 3 bases from V and 4 bases from J, leaving 13 bases between. The V gene's germline CDR1 is SGHNT and CDR2 YENEEA. CDR3: CASSLQGNRYNEQFF. The CDR3 region has the DNA TGTGCCAGCAGCTTGCAGGGGAATAGGTACAATGAGCAGTTCTTC.

The chain is built from TRBV29-1 and TRBJ1-2; no definite D call. The germline CDR1 and CDR2 sequences are SQVTM and ANQGSEA. This CDR3 is built from 14 residues. Trimming removed 1 base at V and 6 bases at J, with 15 bases between. DNA for the CDR3: TGCAGCGTTGAAGGGGTCGGTATGGTTAATGGCTACACCTTC. The encoded protein is CSVEGVGMVNGYTF. The entire variable domain, with the rest obtained from reference TRBV29-1 and TRBJ1-2, is as follows: SAVISQKPSRDICQRGTSLTIQCQVDSQVTMMFWYRQQPGQSLTLIATANQGSEATYESGFVIDKFPISRPNLTFSTLTVSNMSPEDSSIYLCSVEGVGMVNGYTFGSGTRLTVV.

This clonotype was seen only a few times. The gene calls are TRBV5-6 and TRBJ2-1; weak D call: TRBD1 (6 bases). The CDR3 totals 15 residues. The V gene lost 4 bases and the J gene lost 0 bases, with 11 bases spanning the gap. CDR1 and CDR2 (germline): SGHDT, YYEEEE. The CDR3: CASSPGHLSYNEQFF. CDR3 nucleotide sequence: TGTGCCAGCAGCCCGGGACATCTCTCCTACAATGAGCAGTTCTTC.

The chain carries TRBV7-9 and TRBJ1-1; 10 positions match TRBD1. CDR1 SEHNR and CDR2 FQNEAQ come from the germline V gene (reference sequence). The CDR3 has 15 amino acids. The V gene end was trimmed by 1 base and the J gene end by 6 bases; junction bases not matched to a gene: 5. CDR3 coding DNA: TGTGCCAGCAGCTTAGTTGGGACAGGGGCCCCTGAAGCTTTCTTT. Amino acids: CASSLVGTGAPEAFF. The variable domain in full, with the rest retrieved from reference TRBV7-9 and TRBJ1-1, is DTGVSQNPRHKITKRGQNVTFRCDPISEHNRLYWYRQTLGQGPEFLTYFQNEAQLEKSRLLSDRFSAERPKGSFSTLEIQRTEQGDSAMYLCASSLVGTGAPEAFFGQGTRLTVV.

CDR3 DNA sequence: TGTGCCATGAGCCCCGGGACAGGGGCAACTAATGAAAAACTGTTTTTT. This gives the protein CAMSPGTGATNEKLFF. V usage is TRBV5-2 and J usage is TRBJ1-4; TRBD1 is taken as the D call from the table, unchecked against the DNA. TRBV5-2 is labeled a pseudogene. This CDR3 has 16 residues.

This clonotype was counted a few times. J is TRBJ2-4 and V is TRBV29-1, with 9 bases that match TRBD2. The CDR3 has 14 residues. Trimming removed 7 bases from V and 7 bases from J; junction bases left unmatched: 11. CDR1 and CDR2 from the germline V gene are SQVTM and ANQGSEA. The CDR3 sequence is CSAGTSRSRNIQYF. The CDR3 DNA is TGCAGCGCCGGGACTAGCAGATCCCGGAACATTCAGTACTTC.

This clonotype came up many times. This chain links TRBV20-1 with TRBJ2-1, with D unclear. Germline CDR1 and CDR2: DFQATT and SNEGSKA (reference sequence). V was cut by 3 bases and J by 4 bases, with 19 bases left in between. CDR3 length equals 16 residues. CDR3: CSASGYGNLLYNEQFF. CDR3 sequence (DNA): TGCAGTGCTAGCGGGTACGGAAACCTCCTTTACAATGAGCAGTTCTTC.

The chain combines TRBV18 with TRBJ2-7; 7 nucleotides align to TRBD2. The junction had 13 bases not matched to a gene; V was cut back by 4 bases and J by 4 bases. The length of the CDR3 is 16 residues. Germline-derived CDR1 and CDR2 are KGHSH and LQKENI. The CDR3 here is CASSLQRAGLRYEQYF. In DNA form, the CDR3 reads TGTGCCAGCTCACTACAGAGAGCGGGGTTGAGATACGAGCAGTACTTC.

This clonotype was seen many times. This sequence joins TRBV27 and TRBJ2-7; D is uncertain. The CDR3 has 14 residues. From germline, CDR1 is MNHEY and CDR2 SMNVEV (reference sequence). V dropped 1 base and J dropped 3 bases, with 10 bases sitting between them. The CDR3 region has the DNA TGTGCCAGCAGTTTATATGGGGTATACTACGAGCAGTACTTC. Protein product: CASSLYGVYYEQYF.

The chain recombines TRBV10-3 with TRBJ2-1; either TRBD1 or TRBD2 may supply D (5 bases each). The ends were cut back, 4 bases at V and 12 bases at J, with 16 bases in the middle. The CDR3 extends over 13 amino acids. CDR1 is ENHRY, CDR2 SYGVKD, per germline. CDR3 DNA: TGTGCCATCAGTGGGGAGAAGGTTGGGGGGCAGTTCTTC. Translated, it gives CAISGEKVGGQFF.

In this sample, this clonotype turned up a few times. The rearrangement joins TRBV28 to TRBJ1-5; D is unclear. V was shortened by 7 bases and J by 2 bases, with 15 bases between the two germline ends. Germline CDR1 and CDR2: MDHEN and SYDVKM. CDR3 length: 15 residues. CDR3 residues: CASITVDGGNQPQHF. CDR3 nucleotide sequence: TGTGCCAGCATCACCGTCGATGGGGGCAATCAGCCCCAGCATTTT.

This clonotype was detected many times. The chain recombines TRBV20-1 with TRBJ2-1, with D tentatively TRBD1 or TRBD2 (5 bases each). The germline V gene has CDR1 DFQATT and CDR2 SNEGSKA (reference sequence). The V gene lost 4 bases and the J gene lost 7 bases, with 14 bases spanning the gap. The CDR3 loop spans 13 amino acids. DNA of the CDR3: TGCAGTGCTAACCGGGGCTCGGGGAATGAGCAGTTCTTC. It translates to CSANRGSGNEQFF.

This clonotype was observed a few times. V is TRBV20-1 and J is TRBJ1-5, with 7 bases that match TRBD1. The junction had 6 bases not matched to a gene; V was cut back by 7 bases and J by 0 bases. Germline CDR1 is DFQATT and CDR2 is SNEGSKA (reference sequence). This CDR3 contains 14 residues. The CDR3 DNA follows: TGCAGTGTTCGTACAGGGGATAGCAATCAGCCCCAGCATTTT. Translating it yields CSVRTGDSNQPQHF.

This clonotype came up many times. The chain employs TRBV4-1 and TRBJ1-2; perhaps TRBD1 as D (6 bases). The V and J ends lost 0 bases and 4 bases respectively, with 12 bases between them. The CDR3 has 15 residues. From germline, CDR1 is MGHRA and CDR2 YSYEKL. The CDR3 DNA reads as TGCGCCAGCAGCCAAGATCCAGGGGCGAGCTATGGCTACACCTTC. Translation: CASSQDPGASYGYTF.

This clonotype occurred a few times. The V and J genes are TRBV19 and TRBJ1-3; unclear D gene. The CDR3 is made up of 13 amino acids. Germline assignment: CDR1 LNHDA and CDR2 SQIVND (reference sequence). Trimming stripped 6 bases from V and 2 bases from J, with 8 bases between. CDR3 sequence reads: CASSGQTGNTIYF. CDR3 nucleotides: TGTGCCAGTAGCGGTCAGACTGGAAACACCATATATTTT.

This clonotype was observed a few times. The CDR3 DNA reads TGCGCCAGCAGCTTACAGGACACCGGGGAGCTGTTTTTT. It yields the protein CASSLQDTGELFF. The gene calls are TRBV5-1 and TRBJ2-2, with TRBD1 as a possible D gene (5 bases). CDR1 and CDR2 from the germline V gene are SGHRS and YFSETQ. This CDR3 comprises 13 residues. V was shortened by 2 bases and J by 3 bases, with 5 bases between the two germline ends.

This chain links TRBV28 with TRBJ1-2; D unresolved. Between the trimmed V and J ends, which lost 3 bases and 8 bases, there was a span of 7 bases. This CDR3 is built from 11 residues. The germline CDR1 and CDR2 sequences are MDHEN and SYDVKM. CDR3 nucleotide sequence: TGTGCCAGCAGTTTTCCCAGCGGCTACACCTTC. Amino acid sequence: CASSFPSGYTF.

This clonotype was recorded a few times. CDR3 region: CASSFTLPGNSGANVLTF. The CDR3 region has the DNA TGCGCCAGCAGCTTCACCCTACCGGGCAACTCTGGGGCCAACGTCCTGACTTTC. The chain couples TRBV5-1 to TRBJ2-6; D is ambiguous. The length of the CDR3 is 18 residues. Deletions cut 2 bases from V and 0 bases from J, with 15 bases between. CDR1 and CDR2 from the germline V gene are SGHRS and YFSETQ.

This chain uses TRBV7-2 with TRBJ1-4; a weak D match, TRBD1 (5 bases). This CDR3 has 16 residues. Germline CDR1 and CDR2: SGHTA and FQGNSA. V lost 5 bases to trimming and J lost 2 bases, with 15 bases between them. CDR3 sequence reads: CASSPFGGSTNEKLFF. For the CDR3, the DNA is TGTGCCAGCAGCCCCTTCGGGGGGTCGACTAATGAAAAACTGTTTTTT.